The text below deals with one T cell receptor (beta chain). Antigen unknown. The data originate from a study of T cells expressing NK-cell markers. Whole-study context: Within the sequenced cohort of eight donors, seven exhibited HCMV seropositivity and one was seronegative. Broader study findings: The dominant NKG2C+ clonotypes represented about 1.0-7.5% of CD8+ T cells in over 5 donors. Questions lingered over whether expanded NKG2C+ T cell clones were HCMV-specific.

TCR beta libraries carry UMIs added by 5'RACE template switching. TCRdb re-called the 5' RACE reads and catalogs CDR3 proteins one per entry, DNA excluded. The listing records some 460,000 distinct CDR3 sequences. This CDR3 is built from 18 residues. Sequenced material: blood T cells: a sorted CD56 or NKG2C T cell subset, CD4+ or CD8+ T cells, or bulk PBMC T cells (not recorded which). This sequence joins TRBV12-3 or TRBV12-4 and TRBJ2-4; there is no DNA to check the TCRdb D call of TRBD1. The receptor was derived from a woman aged 50 to 60 in good health. The CDR3 spells CASSLGLAPKLAKNIQYF.